The following is a TCR beta chain sequence with its context. This clone was recorded a few times. Its antigen remains unidentified. Base qualities are missing; no much larger clone stands one base away. What this sample's treatment or condition label stands for: 15 to 20 received Ad26.COV2.S at low or high dose, single or two shots; roughly 5 received placebo; per-sample allocation not given. Repertoires of vaccine and placebo recipients were sequenced from samples taken on day 63 after the first injection. Cohort 1b enrolled fewer than 30 adults aged 18-55 years at a single site in Boston, USA, between 29 July and 7 August 2020. Ad26.COV2.S consisted of a replication-incompetent adenovirus type 26 vector by which a prefusion-stabilized SARS-CoV-2 spike protein from the original Wuhan strain was expressed. There are 15 amino acids in the CDR3, from cysteine to phenylalanine inclusive. Just CDR3 DNA is preserved here, 45 bases in frame from base 1. Per the germline V gene, SNHLY is the CDR1 and FYNNEI is the CDR2. The germline ends are 21 bases apart after V is trimmed by 6 bases and J by 7 bases.

The data were taken from a study of Ad26.COV2.S vaccination and SARS-CoV-2 variants (dated by TCRdb to the early 2020s). Regarding the research as a whole: Vaccine-arm donors came from COV1001, a multicentre, randomized, double-blind, placebo-controlled phase I-IIa trial of Ad26.COV2.S in healthy adults. Dosing of Ad26.COV2.S was intramuscular, at either 5x10^10 or 1x10^11 viral particles, delivered as one shot or as two shots spaced 56 days apart. TCRbeta repertoire sequencing served as the tool for gauging how specific and how broad the SARS-CoV-2-reactive T cell receptors were following Ad26.COV2.S vaccination. A total of 32 samples were included in the TCR-sequenced set, comprising around 20 Ad26.COV2.S vaccine recipients, 5 placebo recipients and 8 SARS-CoV-2 convalescent individuals. Participants in the trial were split at random into five groups of five each, receiving low-dose or high-dose Ad26.COV2.S once or twice, or else placebo on both occasions. Throughout the experiments and outcome assessment, investigators stayed blinded to trial group allocation. Broader findings and caveats from the paper: Spike-specific TCR breadth was higher in Ad26.COV2.S recipients than in placebo recipients (P = 0.0014). After vaccination, spike-specific CD8+ and CD4+ T cell responses were reported to show substantial breadth. Vaccine and placebo recipients had comparable non-spike TCR breadth, which fits with the vaccine containing only spike. The authors noted that the TCR breadth and depth analyses may have underestimated total T cell responses. Comparing responses between vaccine doses or regimens was not something the study was powered to do.

TCRbeta CDR3 regions were sequenced with the immunoSEQ Assay. After extraction, genomic DNA underwent amplification by bias-controlled multiplex PCR, followed by high-throughput sequencing. From the authors' description of their analysis: To quantify the absolute abundance of each unique TCRbeta CDR3 region, sequences were collapsed and filtered. T cell fraction was estimated by normalization of TCRbeta template counts to usable DNA, with usable DNA being measured through amplification of reference genes present in all nucleated cells. Repertoire TCRs were annotated as SARS-CoV-2-specific when V gene, CDR3 amino acid sequence and J gene were exactly matched to a known reactive TCR set. MIRA supplied the reference SARS-CoV-2 TCR set, which was filtered for enrichment in COVID-19-positive ImmuneCODE repertoires so that public or cross-reactive TCRs were removed. Based on the MIRA antigens, annotated TCRs were further analysed at the level of specific ORF or position within ORF. Depth was the summed frequency of annotated unique rearrangements, while breadth was defined as annotated unique rearrangements over total unique productive rearrangements. Two-sided Wilcoxon rank-sum tests were used to compare TCR breadth between groups. What TCRdb holds here is the immuneACCESS table cut down to in-frame rearrangements. Part of the clones is not present; checked against another copy, under half of the missing clones reflect an unresolved V gene, and the others are unexplained. That table supplies the V and J calls and clone size; D and trimming were determined from the DNA. Counted in this sample were around 320,000 clones; 86% of them appeared once. The ten biggest clones cover roughly 1.9% of the sample.

Sample: peripheral blood, taken in a trial of Ad26.COV2.S vaccine versus placebo. Rearrangement joined TRBV2 to TRBJ1-2; confidence is insufficient to name the D gene. The sequence came from a person aged 18 to 65 who received the Ad26.COV2.S COVID-19 vaccine or a placebo. The CDR3: CASSREDPTVGGYTF. The DNA reads as follows: TGTGCCAGCAGCCGAGAGGACCCGACGGTTGGTGGCTACACCTTC.